Listed below are T cell receptor beta chains from one sample, sequenced in a study of radiation and T cells in renal cell carcinoma. Only in-frame clones appear in the TCRdb table, and some are missing; sequencing was by immunoSEQ multiplex PCR. This sample yields about 60,000 clones, of which around 78% are seen a single time; over 6% belongs to the top ten. Sample: blood, taken from a patient whose treatment included radiotherapy and nephrectomy. Receptors were obtained from a man between 60 and 70 years old with renal cell carcinoma. Each CDR3 is given with its conserved first and last residue.

V,CDR3
TRBV19,CASSTWGANTGELFF
TRBV14,CASSRLMNTEAFF
TRBV11-3,CASSLGVEGLTDTQYF
TRBV2,CAAGGTELYEQYF
TRBV7-9,CASSLSPEAFF
TRBV7-8,CASSRTSGKGDEQFF
TRBV4-3,CASSQEAGGYNEQFF
TRBV11-3,CASTADGAPMTQYF
TRBV10-3,CAISDHGGRTSYEQYF
TRBV6-1,CASSEEGALGQYF
TRBV6-1,CASSLTGGPYEQYF
TRBV13,CASSLENTGELFF
TRBV5-6,CASSRSMQGSGNTIYF
TRBV6-1,CASSESRTYGYTF
TRBV5-6,CASSWGDRPNTEAFF
TRBV25-1,CASSDRFNSPLHF
TRBV4-1,CASSLLDRANTEAFF
TRBV6-5,CASRMRPDNEQFF
TRBV19,CASSIQGGGYGYTF
TRBV5-1,CASSTGTGVQPQHF
TRBV30,CAWSALRSLGNTIYF
TRBV18,CASSPTDTQYF
TRBV10-3,CAIRNLETQYF
TRBV30,CAWSDRVRSEKLFF
TRBV6-1,CASSEGYGYTF
TRBV30,CAWRSRSGNTIYF
TRBV10-1,CASSPEGAEQFF
TRBV19,CASSITGVQETQYF
TRBV10-2,CASIGRAQETQYF
TRBV15,CATSRDREENEKLFF
TRBV27,CASSQRGSETQYF
TRBV5-1,CASSLEEGSGYTF
TRBV5-6,CASSLDGTSGRRADTQYF
TRBV30,CAWDRGNIQYF
TRBV10-2,CASSDFGRAYNSPLHF
TRBV7-2,CASTSRDRGHNEQFF
TRBV10-3,CAPSTGTEGQETQYF
TRBV5-1,CASRAGDWSNQPQHF
TRBV6-1,CASSDRLAGGPDTQYF